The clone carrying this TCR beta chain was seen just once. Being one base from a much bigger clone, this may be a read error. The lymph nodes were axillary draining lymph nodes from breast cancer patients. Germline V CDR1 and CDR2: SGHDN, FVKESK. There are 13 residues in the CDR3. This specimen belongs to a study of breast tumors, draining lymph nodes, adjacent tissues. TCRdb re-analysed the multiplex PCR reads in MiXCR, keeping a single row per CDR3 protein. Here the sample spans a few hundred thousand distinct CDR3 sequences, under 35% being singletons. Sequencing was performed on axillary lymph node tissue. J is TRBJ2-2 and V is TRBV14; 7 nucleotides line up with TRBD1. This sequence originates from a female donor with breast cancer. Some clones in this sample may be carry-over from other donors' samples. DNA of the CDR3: TGTGCCAGCGAGGGGGCAAACACCGGGAAGCTGTTTTTT. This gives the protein CASEGANTGKLFF.